A single sample is the source of the 30 T cell receptor beta chains below, sequenced in a study of shared clonotypes between healthy human individuals. Assay: immunoSEQ multiplex PCR; the TCRdb copy retains only in-frame clones and omits some. The repertoire holds around 500,000 clones, with 65% to 85% as singletons. Sequencing input: PBMCs. All receptors derive from a woman aged 40-49 years in good health. Some clones in this sample may be carry-over from other donors' samples.

The chain is built from TRBV5-8 and TRBJ1-2; TRBD1 matches 8 bases. Germline values: CDR1 SGHTS, CDR2 YDEGEE. Losses at the gene ends were 3 bases for V and 8 bases for J; bases not matched to a gene: 15. The CDR3 runs 16 residues. The CDR3 protein is CASSYSPPRTGLGYTF. The CDR3 coding sequence is TGTGCCAGCAGCTATTCCCCTCCGAGGACAGGGTTAGGCTACACCTTC.

About this clone: This likely reflects a read error, since a far larger clone is one base away. The chain is built from TRBV28 and TRBJ1-3, with 9 bases matching TRBD1. Germline loops: CDR1 MDHEN, CDR2 SYDVKM. The CDR3 totals 18 residues. The V gene end was trimmed by 7 bases and the J gene end by 0 bases; junction bases not matched to a gene: 13. CDR3 region: CASKATPGQGFSGNTIYF. The DNA for the CDR3 is TGTGCCAGCAAGGCAACCCCGGGACAGGGTTTCTCTGGAAACACCATATATTTT.

The chain combines TRBV6-1 with TRBJ2-1, with D unresolved. The CDR3 covers 16 residues. Germline assignment: CDR1 MNHNS and CDR2 SASEGT. Between the trimmed V and J ends, which lost 3 bases and 0 bases, there was a span of 12 bases. As DNA, the CDR3 is TGTGCCAGCAGTGAGATTCCGGCAGGCTCCTACAATGAGCAGTTCTTC. This translates into CASSEIPAGSYNEQFF.

J is TRBJ2-7 and V is TRBV4-1; unclear D gene. The CDR3 extends over 13 amino acids. The germline V gene has CDR1 MGHRA and CDR2 YSYEKL. Between the trimmed V and J ends, which lost 4 bases and 6 bases, there was a span of 13 bases. The DNA of the CDR3 is TGCGCCAGCAGCCCGTTGGGTTTGGGCGAGCAGTACTTC. Residues: CASSPLGLGEQYF.

The chain couples TRBV5-1 to TRBJ2-3; 10 bases map to TRBD2. The CDR3 has 15 residues. Germline values: CDR1 SGHRS, CDR2 YFSETQ. V lost 9 bases, J lost 2 bases, and 9 bases stayed unmatched. The CDR3 DNA follows: TGCGCCAATAAAGGACTAGCGGAACCCACAGATACGCAGTATTTT. Its protein product is CANKGLAEPTDTQYF.

The V and J genes are TRBV12-5 and TRBJ2-6; D might be TRBD1 (5 bases). The CDR3 spans 18 residues. The V gene's germline CDR1 is LGHNT and CDR2 FRNRAP. V was shortened by 5 bases and J by 5 bases, with 22 bases between the two germline ends. The CDR3 protein is CASGPLHAGQSRANVLTF. The CDR3 region has the DNA TGTGCTAGTGGTCCATTACATGCAGGACAAAGTCGGGCCAACGTCCTGACTTTC.

The chain links TRBV29-1 to TRBJ2-7; 9 bases fit TRBD2. CDR1 and CDR2 from the germline V gene are SQVTM and ANQGSEA. The CDR3 covers 12 residues. Trimming removed 4 bases from V and 7 bases from J; junction bases left unmatched: 5. The CDR3 coding sequence is TGCAGCGTTGGCGGGGGGGGCTGGGAGCAGTACTTC. Translated, it gives CSVGGGGWEQYF.

Remarks on this clone: Other DNA sequences in this sample translate to the same CDR3. The chain employs TRBV10-3 and TRBJ1-2, with D possibly being TRBD1 (6 bases). This CDR3 comprises 12 residues. V was cut by 2 bases and J by 6 bases, with 7 bases left in between. Germline V lookup: CDR1 ENHRY, CDR2 SYGVKD. The CDR3 sequence is CAISERGDGYTF. The DNA for the CDR3 is TGTGCCATCAGTGAGAGGGGGGATGGCTACACCTTC.

This chain connects TRBV10-3 to TRBJ1-3; D is perhaps TRBD1 (5 bases). This CDR3 is 15 amino acids long. V dropped 2 bases and J dropped 7 bases, with 15 bases sitting between them. Germline CDR1 and CDR2: ENHRY and SYGVKD. The CDR3 nucleotides read TGTGCCATCAGTGAGCCCGGGACGATACGGAACACCATATATTTT. This gives the protein CAISEPGTIRNTIYF.

J is TRBJ2-5 and V is TRBV11-2, with unresolved D. The V gene's germline CDR1 is SGHAT and CDR2 FQNNGV. The CDR3 has 14 residues. Deletions cut 2 bases from V and 2 bases from J, with 9 bases between. In DNA form, the CDR3 reads TGTGCCAGCAGCTTACCACCGCCTCAAGAGACCCAGTACTTC. Its protein product is CASSLPPPQETQYF.

This sequence joins TRBV29-1 and TRBJ2-7; D tentatively fits TRBD1 or TRBD2 (5 bases each). The CDR3 spans 11 residues. Trimming shortened V by 7 bases and J by 3 bases, and 10 bases separated the two germline ends. The germline V gene has CDR1 SQVTM and CDR2 ANQGSEA. CDR3: CSAGTDYEQYF. The CDR3 region has the DNA TGCAGCGCAGGGACGGACTACGAGCAGTACTTC.

The chain couples TRBV10-2 to TRBJ1-1, with TRBD1 identical over 9 bases. V was clipped by 7 bases and J by 1 base; unmatched bases: 1. From germline, CDR1 is WSHSY and CDR2 SAAADI. CDR3 size: 13 residues. The CDR3 sequence: CASMDRGNTEAFF. CDR3 in DNA: TGCGCCAGCATGGACAGGGGGAACACTGAAGCTTTCTTT.

The count of this clone is one. The chain joins TRBV9 to TRBJ2-3; 8 bases are shared with TRBD2. The germline V gene encodes CDR1 SGDLS and CDR2 YYNGEE. The CDR3 is 17 residues long. V was pared by 0 bases and J by 4 bases, with 10 bases of the junction left unmatched. CDR3: CASSVVGSGSLADTQYF. As DNA, the CDR3 is TGTGCCAGCAGCGTAGTGGGAAGCGGGAGTTTGGCAGATACGCAGTATTTT.

V usage is TRBV7-2 and J usage is TRBJ2-7; 9 bases are shared with TRBD2. V gave up 2 bases and J gave up 5 bases; unmatched junction bases: 10. CDR1 SGHTA and CDR2 FQGNSA come from the germline V gene. The CDR3 covers 16 residues. The DNA for the CDR3 is TGTGCCAGCAGCTTAACCCCTGCTAGCGGGACTGACGAGCAGTACTTC. This translates into CASSLTPASGTDEQYF.

This CDR3 is CASSFGRQETQYF. The CDR3 DNA reads TGTGCCAGCAGCTTCGGCCGCCAAGAGACCCAGTACTTC. The chain has TRBV7-3 and TRBJ2-5; D gene ambiguous. V was trimmed by 3 bases and J by 1 base, leaving 6 bases between them. The CDR3 consists of 13 residues. CDR1 and CDR2 from the germline V gene are SGHTA and FQGTGA.

A single count supports this clone. It is likely a read error: a sequence one base away is far more abundant. This chain joins TRBV6-5 and TRBJ2-5, with D possibly being TRBD1 or TRBD2 (5 bases each). The CDR3 contains 15 residues. Looked up from germline, CDR1 is MNHEY and CDR2 is SVGAGI. The DNA of the CDR3 is TGTGCCAGCAGTTACTCGGAGGCAGGACAAGATACCCAGTACTTC. Its protein is CASSYSEAGQDTQYF.

DNA for the CDR3: TGCAGTGCTAGAGGACCCTACGAGCAGTACTTC. Translated: CSARGPYEQYF. The rearrangement uses TRBV20-1 and TRBJ2-7; D is unclear. Trimming left V 1 base short and J 2 bases short, with 3 bases between. CDR3 length: 11 residues. The germline gives CDR1 DFQATT, CDR2 SNEGSKA (reference sequence).

As regards this clone: A single base separates this from a much larger clone, so it may be a read error. This chain connects TRBV18 to TRBJ1-2; 9 bases agree with TRBD1. The CDR3 extends over 14 amino acids. The germline V gene encodes CDR1 KGHSH and CDR2 LQKENI. J was trimmed by 9 bases and V by 3 bases; bases with no gene match: 8. The CDR3 here is CASSPGTGGNSYTF. CDR3 nucleotide sequence: TGTGCCAGCTCACCGGGCACAGGGGGCAATAGCTACACCTTC. The complete variable domain, with remaining parts taken from reference TRBV18 and TRBJ1-2, reads NAGVMQNPRHLVRRRGQEARLRCSPMKGHSHVYWYRQLPEEGLKFMVYLQKENIIDESGMPKERFSAEFPKEGPSILRIQQVVRGDSAAYFCASSPGTGGNSYTFGSGTRLTVV.

With respect to this clone: One end of the junction is discordant with germline, which a read error may explain. The J gene is TRBJ2-5, the V gene TRBV7-7; 8 positions agree with TRBD1. The CDR3 sequence is 15 residues long. The V gene's germline CDR1 is SSHAT and CDR2 FNYEAQ (reference sequence). The CDR3 coding sequence is TGTGCTAGCAGCTCCCTAACAGGGGGAAGGGAGACCCAGTACTTC. It codes for CASSSLTGGRETQYF.

The genes are TRBV27 and TRBJ1-2; TRBD1 is a possible D gene (5 bases). Germline loops: CDR1 MNHEY, CDR2 SMNVEV (reference sequence). V dropped 2 bases and J dropped 5 bases, with 15 bases sitting between them. The CDR3 length is 15 residues. The CDR3 loop is CASSLGAGPGYGYTF. CDR3 DNA sequence: TGTGCCAGCAGTTTAGGGGCAGGGCCTGGGTATGGCTACACCTTC.

This clone was counted a few times. The gene calls are TRBV28 and TRBJ2-1, with D perhaps matching TRBD1 or TRBD2 (5 bases each). Germline V CDR1 and CDR2: MDHEN, SYDVKM. This CDR3 comprises 14 residues. Deletions cut 3 bases from V and 5 bases from J, with 11 bases between. CDR3 sequence (DNA): TGTGCCAGCAGTTTTGGCAGGGAGCACAATGAGCAGTTCTTC. Encoded protein: CASSFGREHNEQFF.

With respect to this clone: A single base is all that separates this from a far larger clone, so a read error is likely. The V call is TRBV29-1, the J call TRBJ1-3; D gene unclear. The CDR3 sequence is 13 residues long. CDR1 is SQVTM, CDR2 ANQGSEA, per germline. In nucleotides, the CDR3 is TGCAGCGGTGGTAGGGCAGACGGAAACACCTTATATTTT. Translating gives CSGGRADGNTLYF.

The rearrangement links TRBV2 to TRBJ2-3; D might be TRBD1 (5 bases). The CDR3 is 12 amino acids. From germline, CDR1 is SNHLY and CDR2 FYNNEI. Trimming pared 4 bases from V and 6 bases from J, leaving 8 bases between. The CDR3: CASSAPGDTQYF. CDR3 DNA sequence: TGTGCCAGCAGTGCGCCAGGGGATACGCAGTATTTT.

The gene calls are TRBV7-8 and TRBJ1-1; unclear D gene. Trimming took off 4 bases at V and 10 bases at J, with 16 bases between the two ends. The CDR3 spans 13 residues. Germline V lookup: CDR1 SGHVS, CDR2 FQNEAQ. In nucleotides, the CDR3 is TGTGCCAGCAGCTCAGGCTTCAGCGGGATAGCTTTCTTT. The encoded protein is CASSSGFSGIAFF.

The chain has TRBV7-2 and TRBJ2-3; D not resolved. Germline lookup yields CDR1 SGHTA and CDR2 FQGNSA. The CDR3 has 14 residues. The germline V and J ends were trimmed by 4 bases and 2 bases, with 10 bases remaining between them. Here the CDR3 reads CASSSRSYTDTQYF. The CDR3 DNA reads as TGTGCCAGCAGCTCTCGGTCGTACACAGATACGCAGTATTTT.

This sequence joins TRBV7-2 and TRBJ1-2, with TRBD1 identical over 9 bases. V lost 2 bases to trimming and J lost 5 bases; unmatched junction nucleotides: 3. This CDR3 region has 14 residues. Per germline, CDR1 SGHTA and CDR2 FQGNSA. CDR3 nucleotides: TGTGCCAGCAGCTTAAGGACAGGGGAATATGGCTACACCTTC. This sequence encodes CASSLRTGEYGYTF. Variable domain in full (rest from reference TRBV7-2 and TRBJ1-2): GAGVSQSPSNKVTEKGKDVELRCDPISGHTALYWYRQSLGQGLEFLIYFQGNSAPDKSGLPSDRFSAERTGGSVSTLTIQRTQQEDSAVYLCASSLRTGEYGYTFGSGTRLTVV.

The V gene is TRBV27, the J gene TRBJ2-7; D is perhaps TRBD1 (6 bases). CDR1 and CDR2 (germline): MNHEY, SMNVEV (reference sequence). V was shortened by 6 bases and J by 3 bases, with 12 bases between the two germline ends. The CDR3 totals 13 residues. The CDR3 nucleotides read TGTGCCAGCAGCTGGGAACAGGGCTACGAGCAGTACTTC. Translated: CASSWEQGYEQYF.

As to this clone: This could be a read error, since a much larger clone is one nucleotide away. The final CDR3 position lacks the conserved phenylalanine or tryptophan, pointing to a likely read error. This chain links TRBV11-2 with TRBJ1-1, with 9 bases that match TRBD1. CDR1 and CDR2 (germline): SGHAT, FQNNGV. This CDR3 is built from 13 residues. Trimming took 3 bases from V and 4 from J; bases not matched to a gene: 0. The CDR3 loop is CASSLDRGTEAFL. In nucleotides, the CDR3 is TGTGCCAGCAGCTTGGACAGGGGCACTGAAGCTTTCCTT.

The V and J genes are TRBV28 and TRBJ2-7; D may be TRBD2 (6 bases). CDR3 size: 16 residues. Germline CDR1 reads MDHEN; CDR2 reads SYDVKM. Trimming took 5 bases from V and 2 from J, leaving 19 bases between them. The CDR3 bases are TGTGCCAGCAGTCCTCTGGGACTTCCGAAAGCCTACGAGCAGTACTTC. Residues: CASSPLGLPKAYEQYF. Together with reference TRBV28 and TRBJ2-7, the CDR3 gives the full variable domain: DVKVTQSSRYLVKRTGEKVFLECVQDMDHENMFWYRQDPGLGLRLIYFSYDVKMKEKGDIPEGYSVSREKKERFSLILESASTNQTSMYLCASSPLGLPKAYEQYFGPGTRLTVT.

A remark on this clone: This probably arose from a read error, given a far larger clone one base away. This chain uses TRBV5-6 with TRBJ2-7, with D possibly TRBD2 on 5 matching bases. CDR3 length: 15 residues. Per germline, CDR1 SGHDT and CDR2 YYEEEE. CDR3 loop: CTSSWTRENSYEQYF. The DNA for the CDR3 is TGTACCAGCAGCTGGACCCGGGAAAACTCCTACGAGCAGTACTTC.